What follows are 5 T cell receptor beta chains derived from one specimen sequenced in a study of tumor-infiltrating lymphocytes in primary liver carcinoma. The authors made TCR beta cDNA from approximately 490 ng total RNA with a constant-region primer. The TCR beta library was amplified through three nested multiplex PCR rounds in a modified ARM-PCR procedure. The two initial PCR rounds, approximately 10 cycles each, used TRBV1-TRBV30 forward and C-beta reverse primers. TCRdb independently ran MiXCR on the multiplex PCR reads; one entry per CDR3 protein. The table records 95,000 to 150,000 distinct CDR3 sequences, around two thirds of them present only once. Taking about 18-31 mg of unsorted bulk tissue, the authors co-extracted RNA and DNA. Material: liver tumor tissue from sampling region 1. The subset denotes: tumor region T1, superior pole. Every receptor here comes from a woman in her sixties with primary liver carcinoma and hepatitis B virus infection.

Worth noting for this clonotype: A junction boundary mismatches the germline segment, possibly from a read error. V usage is TRBV29-1 and J usage is TRBJ2-2; no clear D. The CDR3 is 11 residues long. Germline V gene data show CDR1 as SQVTM and CDR2 as ANQGSEA. This CDR3 reads CSALYTAELFF. DNA for the CDR3: TGCAGCGCCCTATACACCGCGGAGCTGTTTTTT.

For this clonotype: One end of the junction varies from germline; a read error may be responsible. The chain recombines TRBV4-1 with TRBJ2-1, with D possibly being TRBD2 (5 bases). Germline V lookup: CDR1 MGHRA, CDR2 YSYEKL. The length of the CDR3 is 15 residues. The CDR3 spells CASSQTEDSCNEQFF. The CDR3 region has the DNA TGCGCCAGCAGCCAAACCGAGGACTCCTGCAATGAGCAGTTCTTC.

This sequence joins TRBV11-2 and TRBJ2-3; 7 bases fit TRBD2. The CDR3 length is 16 residues. The germline CDR1 and CDR2 sequences are SGHAT and FQNNGV. The J segment lost 5 bases and the V segment lost 5 bases, leaving 13 bases of the junction unmatched. As DNA, the CDR3 is TGTGCCAGCAGCCTCGGGGCTAGCGGCCGCAAAGATACGCAGTATTTT. Amino acid sequence: CASSLGASGRKDTQYF.

As for this clonotype: Mismatch with germline at one junction end may stem from a read error. The chain carries TRBV11-2 and TRBJ1-2; D is ambiguous. CDR1 and CDR2 (germline): SGHAT, FQNNGV. The CDR3 has 14 residues. CDR3 coding DNA: TGTGCCAGCAGCTTAGATATCGTAGACTGTGGCTGCACCTTC. It translates to CASSLDIVDCGCTF.

This clonotype was counted only a few times. The V and J genes are TRBV12-3 or TRBV12-4 and TRBJ2-3; weak D call: TRBD1 (5 bases). The CDR3 has 12 amino acids. Trimming removed 10 bases from V and 3 bases from J, with 11 bases in between. The DNA of the CDR3 is TGTGCCACCGAGGCAGGGACAGATACGCAGTATTTT. Amino acid sequence: CATEAGTDTQYF.